Here is one T cell receptor beta chain with its context. The protocol was immunoSEQ multiplex PCR, while the TCRdb copy is restricted to in-frame clones and leaves out a portion. The sample shows about 180,000 clones, approximately 86% of them seen only once. The CDR3 sequence is 15 residues long. In germline, CDR1 is MNHEY, CDR2 SMNVEV (reference sequence). V was pared by 5 bases and J by 4 bases, with 17 bases between. The data derive from a study of blood T cell repertoires in COVID-19. Turning to the study itself: The United States, Italy and Spain supplied acute and convalescent COVID-19 samples. PBMCs, B-cell-depleted T cells, or T cells provided the cDNA or gDNA that made up the material.

The sequence was obtained from a man aged 50 to 60 with active or convalescent COVID-19. The V and J genes are TRBV27 and TRBJ1-1, with D tentatively TRBD1 (6 bases). The sequenced sample was peripheral blood. The CDR3 nucleotides are TGTGCCAGCAGTACCTACAGGGCTTCGGCCACTGAAGCTTTCTTT. This encodes CASSTYRASATEAFF.